This T cell receptor (beta chain) was captured in a study of CXCR3-negative and CXCR3-positive naive CD8 T cells. In germline, CDR1 is MGHRA, CDR2 YSYEKL. The CDR3 runs to 18 residues. TRB cDNA was prepared as libraries by UMI-labeled 5' RACE. From its re-call of the 5' RACE reads, TCRdb lists each CDR3 protein once, without DNA. In all, the sample yields about 130,000 distinct CDR3 sequences. The chain employs TRBV4-1 and TRBJ2-3; as DNA is missing, the TRBD2 call by TCRdb cannot be tested. The clonotype comes from a human donor in good health. Some clones in this sample may be carry-over from other donors' samples. Specimen: naive CXCR3- CD8+ T cells from blood. Subset meaning: CD45RO-CCR7+CD27+CD95- naive CD8+ T cells lacking CXCR3 (TNR3-). The CDR3 here is CASSQERIAGLNTDTQYF.